These T cell receptor beta chains were read from a single sample in a study of blood T cell repertoires in COVID-19. Profiling relied on immunoSEQ multiplex PCR, and the TCRdb table lists in-frame clones only, not all of them. Here the sample spans approximately 320,000 clones, 85% being singletons. Sequenced sample: peripheral blood. The source of these receptors is a human donor in a cohort sampled during active COVID-19. Both conserved end residues are part of each CDR3. The D gene is left open where the match is weak. Size tells how often a clone was seen (once, few, many) or the class of an expanded clone, and some rows leave it out.

TRBV25-1	TRBJ1-5	-	TRBD1	TGTGCCAGCAGTGAATGGGGCGGACAGGTCGAAGCGCCCCAGCATTTT	CASSEWGGQVEAPQHF
TRBV5-6	TRBJ1-4	-	-	TGTGCCAGCAGCTTGTCGGGCAGGGGAAATGAAAAACTGTTTTTT	CASSLSGRGNEKLFF
TRBV10-2	TRBJ1-1	many	-	TGCGCCAGCAGTGAAATTCGGAGAGAGATTTTGGCTTTCTTT	CASSEIRREILAFF
TRBV5-1	TRBJ1-2	-	-	TGCGCCAGCAGCTTAGCTCTAACCAACTATGGCTACACCTTC	CASSLALTNYGYTF
TRBV3-1/TRBV3-2	TRBJ1-5	-	-	TGTGCCAGCAGCCAATCAGGTTTTAGCAATCAGCCCCAGCATTTT	CASSQSGFSNQPQHF
TRBV7-8	TRBJ1-5	-	TRBD1	TGTGCCAGCAGCCCTACGGGGACAGCTTTCCAGCCCCAGCATTTT	CASSPTGTAFQPQHF
TRBV2	TRBJ2-1	many	TRBD2	TGTGCCAGCAGTGGTTATCAGCGGGGGGACTACAATGAGCAGTTCTTC	CASSGYQRGDYNEQFF
TRBV19	TRBJ2-5	-	-	TGTGCCAGTAGTACTACCGGGAGTACCGGATGGTACCAAGAGACCCAGTACTTC	CASSTTGSTGWYQETQYF
TRBV10-2	TRBJ2-7	-	-	TGCGCCAGCAGTGAGGGTACAGGTTCCTACGAGCAGTACTTC	CASSEGTGSYEQYF
TRBV11-2	TRBJ2-7	few	TRBD2	TGTGCCAGCAGCCCTATTAAGCGGGGGGGCTCCTACGAGCAGTACTTC	CASSPIKRGGSYEQYF
TRBV29-1	TRBJ2-1	-	-	TGCAGCGAGGCAGGGAATATAAACAATGAGCAGTTCTTC	CSEAGNINNEQFF
TRBV19	TRBJ2-7	-	-	TGTGCCAGCAGCACAGGGCTCTATTCCTACGAGCAGTACTTC	CASSTGLYSYEQYF
TRBV2	TRBJ2-7	-	TRBD1	TGTGCCAGCCGAAACAGGGGCAACTCCTACGAGCAGTACTTC	CASRNRGNSYEQYF
TRBV10-3	TRBJ1-2	-	TRBD1	TGTGCCATCAGGATACCGGGACAGGGGTTTGTCGGGGGCTACACCTTC	CAIRIPGQGFVGGYTF
TRBV3-1/TRBV3-2	TRBJ1-1	few	-	TGTGCCAGCAGCCGGCAGGGCACTGAAGCTTTCTTT	CASSRQGTEAFF
TRBV5-1	TRBJ2-3	-	-	TGCGCCAGCAGCTTGGGCGGGGATACAGATACGCAGTATTTT	CASSLGGDTDTQYF
TRBV4-1	TRBJ1-2	few	-	TGCGCCAGCAGCCAAGTGCAGGGACTCTATGGCTACACCTTC	CASSQVQGLYGYTF
TRBV27	TRBJ2-7	-	TRBD2	TGTGCCAGCAGCCCAGCGGGAATGTCCTACGAGCAGTACTTC	CASSPAGMSYEQYF
TRBV12-3/TRBV12-4	TRBJ1-5	-	-	TGTGCCAGCAGTTTACAGGGCAATCAGCCCCAGCATTTT	CASSLQGNQPQHF
TRBV9	TRBJ2-1	-	-	TGTGCCAGCAGCGTAGGAGGTAGCGACAATGAGCAGTTCTTC	CASSVGGSDNEQFF
TRBV3-1/TRBV3-2	TRBJ2-7	-	-	TGTGCCAGCAGCCAAGACGCGAGGGAGCAGTACTTC	CASSQDAREQYF
TRBV6-5	TRBJ2-1	-	-	TGTGCCAGCAGTAAGGAGGGTTATACGGATGAGCAGTTCTTC	CASSKEGYTDEQFF
TRBV6-1	TRBJ2-2	-	-	TGTGCCAGCAGTGTCGGCTGGAGTATGAACACCGGGGAGCTGTTTTTT	CASSVGWSMNTGELFF
TRBV5-6	TRBJ2-1	-	TRBD2	TGTGCCAGCAGCTTGGCCCAGGCGGGGGGGGCGAGGAGTGAGCAGTTCTTC	CASSLAQAGGARSEQFF
TRBV2	TRBJ1-2	-	TRBD1	TGTGCCAGCAGTGAAGCCGGAGGGGGCGGATTTGGCTACACCTTC	CASSEAGGGGFGYTF
TRBV10-1	TRBJ2-3	once	TRBD2	TGCGCCAGCATTGCGAGCGGGGGGGCTTCAGATACGCAGTATTTT	CASIASGGASDTQYF
TRBV14	TRBJ1-2	once	-	TGTGCCAGCAGCCAACTGGGCTACACCTTC	CASSQLGYTF
TRBV7-9	TRBJ1-1	-	TRBD1	TGTGCCAGCAGCTTGCGGAGGACAGGGGGGTCAGCTTTCTTT	CASSLRRTGGSAFF
TRBV2	TRBJ2-7	-	TRBD2	TGTGCCAGCAGTGATTCTTGGGGGGGCGAGCAGTACTTC	CASSDSWGGEQYF
TRBV28	TRBJ2-7	-	-	TGTGCCAGCAGGACCTCCACAGGAGAGCAGTACTTC	CASRTSTGEQYF
TRBV10-3	TRBJ1-3	-	-	TGTGCCAGCGAGGGGGTCCGAAACACCATATATTTT	CASEGVRNTIYF
TRBV5-4	TRBJ2-1	-	TRBD2	TGTGCCAGCAGTCAAGGCGAGCGGGGGGGCAGTGAGCAGTTCTTC	CASSQGERGGSEQFF
TRBV9	TRBJ1-5	-	-	TGTGCCAGCAGCGTAGGGGCCAGGGATGGGGCGCAGCCCCAGCATTTT	CASSVGARDGAQPQHF
TRBV3-1/TRBV3-2	TRBJ1-1	-	-	TGTGCCAGCAGCCAGGGGCTAAGGTCTGAAGCTTTCTTT	CASSQGLRSEAFF
TRBV2	TRBJ1-5	few	-	TGTGCCAGCAGTCATGGACGGGACAATCAGCCCCAGCATTTT	CASSHGRDNQPQHF
TRBV5-4	TRBJ2-2	few	-	TGTGCCAGCAGCTTGGGGCGGGACACCGGGGAGCTGTTTTTT	CASSLGRDTGELFF
TRBV5-1	TRBJ1-3	once	TRBD1	TGCGCCAGCAGCTTGGGACAGGGTATCAACTCTGGAAACACCATATATTTT	CASSLGQGINSGNTIYF
TRBV2	TRBJ2-1	-	TRBD2	TGTGCCAGCGGAGGTACTAGCGGGGGAGTTGAGCAGTTCTTC	CASGGTSGGVEQFF
TRBV5-4	TRBJ1-2	-	-	TGTGCCAGCAGCCTATACGGTCTAGCGGGCTACACCTTC	CASSLYGLAGYTF
TRBV10-3	TRBJ2-6	-	TRBD1	TGTGCCATCAGTAGGACAGGGCCAATCTCTGGGGCCAACGTCCTGACTTTC	CAISRTGPISGANVLTF
TRBV6-5	TRBJ1-1	-	-	TGTGCCAGTAGGGGGTTTTCGAACACTGAAGCTTTCTTT	CASRGFSNTEAFF
TRBV5-1	TRBJ2-7	-	-	TGCGCCAGCAGCTTGCGTGGTACGGGCGAGCAGTACTTC	CASSLRGTGEQYF
TRBV4-1	TRBJ1-5	-	-	TGCGCCAGCAGCCAAGGGGTCGGGGGGGCTCAGCCCCAGCATTTT	CASSQGVGGAQPQHF
TRBV19	TRBJ2-7	-	-	TGTGCCAGTAGGATGGGGGGGGCCCACGAGCAGTACTTC	CASRMGGAHEQYF
TRBV7-2	TRBJ1-5	-	-	TGTGCCAGCAGCTCAGGGTGGCAGCCCCAGCATTTT	CASSSGWQPQHF
TRBV19	TRBJ2-6	-	TRBD1	TGTGCCAGTAGTAGAAAGGGGACAGGTGAAACCTCTGGGGCCAACGTCCTGACTTTC	CASSRKGTGETSGANVLTF
TRBV10-1	TRBJ2-2	-	-	TGCGCCAGCAGTGAGTCCCGAGGGAGGACCGGGGAGCTGTTTTTT	CASSESRGRTGELFF
TRBV13	TRBJ2-7	once	TRBD1	TGTGCCAGCAGCCGTACGACAGGGTGGTCCTACGAGCAGTACTTC	CASSRTTGWSYEQYF